This entry is about one T cell receptor beta chain. Methods used by the authors: Scientists estimated how many nucleated cells there were by amplifying reference gene primers. Libraries were prepared by immunoSEQ multiplex PCR; TCRdb keeps only in-frame clonotypes and omits some of them. The V and J calls and clone size are taken from that table; D and trimming were inferred from the DNA. In the table there are a few hundred thousand clones, about 87% of which are singletons. The record originates from a study of blood T cell repertoires in COVID-19. About the research overall: Sites in the United States, Italy and Spain provided acute and convalescent COVID-19 samples.

Living in about two dozen US areas, the participants were between about 18 and 100 years of age. Trimming left V 2 bases short and J 2 bases short, with 15 bases between. Germline V gene sequence: CDR1 MDHEN, CDR2 SYDVKM. The CDR3 totals 16 residues. This sequence joins TRBV28 and TRBJ2-5; perhaps TRBD2 as D (5 bases). Sequenced: PBMCs or T cells enriched from blood (not recorded which). The source is a young man who had recovered from COVID-19. The DNA for the CDR3 is TGTGCCAGCAGTTTAACTGTTTGGGGAGAGCAAGAGACCCAGTACTTC. Protein product: CASSLTVWGEQETQYF.